The present entry profiles one T cell receptor beta chain with its context. As originally analysed: It was from reference gene primer amplification that nucleated cell counts were estimated. Repertoires were generated with immunoSEQ multiplex PCR, while TCRdb's copy carries only in-frame clones and drops some. Clonal size and the V and J genes are those of that table, whereas D and trimming came from the DNA. The top ten hold roughly 3% of the sample, which has a few hundred thousand clones, 82% seen once. The data belong to a study of blood T cell repertoires in COVID-19. Study overall: Italy, Spain and the United States were the sources of the convalescent and acute COVID-19 samples. T cells, B-cell-depleted T cells, or PBMCs supplied cDNA or gDNA.

The CDR3 has 16 residues. Germline values: CDR1 SGHTA, CDR2 FQGNSA. Unmatched junction bases numbered 8, after V lost 5 bases and J lost 0 bases. The sequencing sample was made of peripheral blood. The clonotype originates from a woman aged 18-30 years with acute or convalescent COVID-19. The J gene is TRBJ2-5, the V gene TRBV7-2; 8 bases agree with TRBD2. The DNA for the CDR3 is TGTGCCAGCAGCCAGAGGCTAGCGGGTTACCAAGAGACCCAGTACTTC. Amino acid sequence: CASSQRLAGYQETQYF.